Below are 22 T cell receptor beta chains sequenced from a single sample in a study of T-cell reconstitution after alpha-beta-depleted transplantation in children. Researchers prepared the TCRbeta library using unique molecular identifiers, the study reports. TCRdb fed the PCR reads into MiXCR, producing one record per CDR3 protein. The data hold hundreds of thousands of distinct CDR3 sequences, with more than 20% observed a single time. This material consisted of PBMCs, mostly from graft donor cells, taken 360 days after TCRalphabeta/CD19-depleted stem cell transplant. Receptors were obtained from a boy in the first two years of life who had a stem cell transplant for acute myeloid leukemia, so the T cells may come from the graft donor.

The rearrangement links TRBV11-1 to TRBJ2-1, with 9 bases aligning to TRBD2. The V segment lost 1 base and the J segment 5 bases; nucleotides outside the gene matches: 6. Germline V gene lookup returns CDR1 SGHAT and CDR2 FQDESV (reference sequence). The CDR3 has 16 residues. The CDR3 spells CASSLVVAGANNEQFF. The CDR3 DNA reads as TGTGCCAGCAGCTTAGTAGTAGCGGGGGCAAACAATGAGCAGTTCTTC. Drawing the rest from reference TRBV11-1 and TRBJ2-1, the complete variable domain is EAEVAQSPRYKITEKSQAVAFWCDPISGHATLYWYRQILGQGPELLVQFQDESVVDDSQLPKDRFSAERLKGVDSTLKIQPAELGDSAMYLCASSLVVAGANNEQFFGPGTRLTVL.

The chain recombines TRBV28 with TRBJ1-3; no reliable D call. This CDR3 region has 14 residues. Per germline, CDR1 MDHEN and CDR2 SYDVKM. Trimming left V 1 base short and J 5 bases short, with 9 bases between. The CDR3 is CASSLLIRRNTIYF. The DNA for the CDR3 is TGTGCCAGCAGTTTATTGATCAGGAGAAACACCATATATTTT.

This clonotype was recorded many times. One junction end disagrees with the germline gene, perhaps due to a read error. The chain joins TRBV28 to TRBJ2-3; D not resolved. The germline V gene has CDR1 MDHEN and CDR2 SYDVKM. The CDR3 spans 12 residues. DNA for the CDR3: TGTGCCATCAGTCGGCGAACAGATACGCAGTATTTT. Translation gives CAISRRTDTQYF.

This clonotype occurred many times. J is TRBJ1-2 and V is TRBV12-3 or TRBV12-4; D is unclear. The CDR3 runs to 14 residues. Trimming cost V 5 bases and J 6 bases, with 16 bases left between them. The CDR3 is CASSPWTTQNGYTF. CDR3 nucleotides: TGTGCCAGCAGTCCGTGGACGACACAAAATGGCTACACCTTC.

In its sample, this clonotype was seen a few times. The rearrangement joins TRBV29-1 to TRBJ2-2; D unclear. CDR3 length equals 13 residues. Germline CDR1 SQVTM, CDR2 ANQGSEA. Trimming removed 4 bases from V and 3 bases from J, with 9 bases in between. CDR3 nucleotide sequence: TGCAGCGTTGTTGGGGTTCACACCGGGGAGCTGTTTTTT. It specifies CSVVGVHTGELFF.

The CDR3 DNA follows: TGTGCCAGCTCACCGAGGGGACAATACACTGAAGCTTTCTTT. This gives the protein CASSPRGQYTEAFF. J is TRBJ1-1 and V is TRBV18; D possibly corresponds to TRBD1 (6 bases). Germline CDR1 is KGHSH and CDR2 is LQKENI. V lost 3 bases and J 3 bases, leaving 11 bases between the germline ends. The CDR3 is 14 residues long. Using reference TRBV18 and TRBJ1-1 for the parts outside the CDR3, the full variable domain is NAGVMQNPRHLVRRRGQEARLRCSPMKGHSHVYWYRQLPEEGLKFMVYLQKENIIDESGMPKERFSAEFPKEGPSILRIQQVVRGDSAAYFCASSPRGQYTEAFFGQGTRLTVV.

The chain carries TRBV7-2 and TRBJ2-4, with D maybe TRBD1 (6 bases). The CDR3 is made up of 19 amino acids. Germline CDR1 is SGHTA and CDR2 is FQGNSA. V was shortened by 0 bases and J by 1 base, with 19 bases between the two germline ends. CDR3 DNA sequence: TGTGCCAGCAGCTTAGCCCCGCGCGCAGGGGCCGCGGCCAAAAACATTCAGTACTTC. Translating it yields CASSLAPRAGAAAKNIQYF. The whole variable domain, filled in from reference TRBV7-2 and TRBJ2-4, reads GAGVSQSPSNKVTEKGKDVELRCDPISGHTALYWYRQSLGQGLEFLIYFQGNSAPDKSGLPSDRFSAERTGGSVSTLTIQRTQQEDSAVYLCASSLAPRAGAAAKNIQYFGAGTRLSVL.

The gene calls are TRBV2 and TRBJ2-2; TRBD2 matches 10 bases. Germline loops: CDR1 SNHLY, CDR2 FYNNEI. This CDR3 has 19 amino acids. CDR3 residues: CTCCFRLAGATLDTGELFF. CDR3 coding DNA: TGTACCTGCTGTTTTAGACTAGCGGGCGCCACCCTCGACACCGGGGAGCTGTTTTTT.

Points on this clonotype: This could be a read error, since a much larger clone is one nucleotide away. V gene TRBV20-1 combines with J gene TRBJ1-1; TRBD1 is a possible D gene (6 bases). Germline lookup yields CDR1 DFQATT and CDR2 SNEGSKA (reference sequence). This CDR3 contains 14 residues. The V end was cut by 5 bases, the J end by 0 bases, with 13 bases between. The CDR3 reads CSAGLGAMNTEAFF. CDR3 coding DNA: TGCAGTGCTGGTTTGGGGGCTATGAACACTGAAGCTTTCTTT.

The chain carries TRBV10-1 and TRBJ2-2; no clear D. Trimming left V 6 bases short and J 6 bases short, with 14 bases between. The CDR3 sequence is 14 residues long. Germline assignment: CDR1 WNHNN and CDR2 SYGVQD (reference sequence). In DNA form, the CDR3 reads TGCGCCAGCAGCTCCAGGCCCATCCCCGGGGAGCTGTTTTTT. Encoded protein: CASSSRPIPGELFF.

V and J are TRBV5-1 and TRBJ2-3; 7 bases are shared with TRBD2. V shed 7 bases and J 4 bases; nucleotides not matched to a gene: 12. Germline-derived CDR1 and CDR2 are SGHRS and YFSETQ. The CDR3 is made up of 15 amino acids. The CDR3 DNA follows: TGCGCCAGCCAGGATGCAGCGGGGTTGTCAGATACGCAGTATTTT. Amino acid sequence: CASQDAAGLSDTQYF.

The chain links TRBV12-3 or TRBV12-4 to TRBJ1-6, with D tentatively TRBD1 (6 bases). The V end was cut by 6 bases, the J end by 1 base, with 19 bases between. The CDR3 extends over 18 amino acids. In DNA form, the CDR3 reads TGTGCCAGCAGCCTTAACAGGGCCCGGAGGTCCTATAATTCACCCCTCCACTTT. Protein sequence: CASSLNRARRSYNSPLHF.

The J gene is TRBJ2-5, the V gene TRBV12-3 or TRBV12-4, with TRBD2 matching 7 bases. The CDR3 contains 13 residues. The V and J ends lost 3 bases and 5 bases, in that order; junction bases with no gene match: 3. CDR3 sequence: CASSFWGGETQYF. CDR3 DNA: TGTGCCAGCAGTTTCTGGGGAGGGGAGACCCAGTACTTC.

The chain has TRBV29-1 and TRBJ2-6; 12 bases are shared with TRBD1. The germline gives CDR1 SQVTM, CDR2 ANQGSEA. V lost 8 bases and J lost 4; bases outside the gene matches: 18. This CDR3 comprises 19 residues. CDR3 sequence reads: CSFTSGTGTGGAGANVLTF. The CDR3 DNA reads TGCAGCTTCACATCCGGGACCGGGACAGGGGGCGCGGGGGCCAACGTCCTGACTTTC.

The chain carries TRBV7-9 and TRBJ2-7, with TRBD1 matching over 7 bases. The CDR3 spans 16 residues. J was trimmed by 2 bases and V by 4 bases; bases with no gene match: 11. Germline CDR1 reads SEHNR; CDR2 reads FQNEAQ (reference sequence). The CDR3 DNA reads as TGTGCCAGCAGCTCTGGGCCGGGACAGTCCACCTACGAGCAGTACTTC. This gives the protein CASSSGPGQSTYEQYF. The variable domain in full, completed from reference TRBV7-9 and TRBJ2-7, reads DTGVSQNPRHKITKRGQNVTFRCDPISEHNRLYWYRQTLGQGPEFLTYFQNEAQLEKSRLLSDRFSAERPKGSFSTLEIQRTEQGDSAMYLCASSSGPGQSTYEQYFGPGTRLTVT.

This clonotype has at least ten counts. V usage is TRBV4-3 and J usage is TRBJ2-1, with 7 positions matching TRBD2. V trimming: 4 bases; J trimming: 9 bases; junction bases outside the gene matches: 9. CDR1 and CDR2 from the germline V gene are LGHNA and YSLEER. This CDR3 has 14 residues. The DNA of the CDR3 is TGCGCCAGCAGCCCAGAAGAGGGCGGGGGTGAGCAGTTCTTC. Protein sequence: CASSPEEGGGEQFF.

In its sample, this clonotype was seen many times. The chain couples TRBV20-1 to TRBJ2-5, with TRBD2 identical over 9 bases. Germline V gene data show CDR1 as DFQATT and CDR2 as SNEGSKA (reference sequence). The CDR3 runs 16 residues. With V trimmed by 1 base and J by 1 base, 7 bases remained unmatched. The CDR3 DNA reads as TGCAGTGCTAGAGCTCAAGCGGGGGGCCTCCAAGAGACCCAGTACTTC. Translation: CSARAQAGGLQETQYF.

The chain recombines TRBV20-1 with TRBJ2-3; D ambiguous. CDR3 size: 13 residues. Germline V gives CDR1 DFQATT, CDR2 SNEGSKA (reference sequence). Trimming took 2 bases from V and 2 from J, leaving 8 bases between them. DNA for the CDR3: TGCAGTGCTAGAAAAACAGCCACAGATACGCAGTATTTT. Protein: CSARKTATDTQYF.

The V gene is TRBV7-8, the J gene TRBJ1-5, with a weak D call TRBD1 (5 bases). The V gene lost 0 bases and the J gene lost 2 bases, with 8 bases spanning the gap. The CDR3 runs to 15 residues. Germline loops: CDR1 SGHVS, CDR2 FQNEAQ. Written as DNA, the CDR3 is TGTGCCAGCAGCTTAGCGAGAGGGGGCAATCAGCCCCAGCATTTT. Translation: CASSLARGGNQPQHF.

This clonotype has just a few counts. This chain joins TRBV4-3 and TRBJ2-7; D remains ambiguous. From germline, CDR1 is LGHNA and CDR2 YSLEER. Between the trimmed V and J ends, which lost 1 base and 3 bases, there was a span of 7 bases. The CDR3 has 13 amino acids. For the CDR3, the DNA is TGCGCCAGCAGCCAAGCGGAACTCTACGAGCAGTACTTC. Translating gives CASSQAELYEQYF.

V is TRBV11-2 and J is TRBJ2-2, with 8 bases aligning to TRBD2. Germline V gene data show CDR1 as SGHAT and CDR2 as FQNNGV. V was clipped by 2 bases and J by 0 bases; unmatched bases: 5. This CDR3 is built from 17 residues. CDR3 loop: CASSLTAGATNTGELFF. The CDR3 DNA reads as TGTGCCAGCAGCTTAACAGCGGGGGCTACGAACACCGGGGAGCTGTTTTTT.

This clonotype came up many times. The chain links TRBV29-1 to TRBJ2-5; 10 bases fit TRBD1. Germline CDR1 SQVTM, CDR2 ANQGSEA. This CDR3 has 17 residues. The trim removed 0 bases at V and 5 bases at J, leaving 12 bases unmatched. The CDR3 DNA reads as TGCAGCGTTGAAGATCGGGGGGACAGGGGCACGGGGGAGACCCAGTACTTC. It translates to CSVEDRGDRGTGETQYF.